These 14 T cell receptor beta chains originate from one sample sequenced in a study of T cell clonality in common variable immunodeficiency. Sequencing was performed with immunoSEQ multiplex PCR; in TCRdb, only in-frame clones are kept and a portion is missing. Altogether roughly 32,000 clones were found in the sample, and no singletons occur. Sample: peripheral blood mononuclear cells. Source of these receptors: a person aged 18 to 75 in good health.

This clone was counted many times. The read terminates 3 residues ahead of where the CDR3 ends, so the germline J gene completes it. The chain carries TRBV5-1 and TRBJ1-2; TRBD1 matches 9 bases. V gave up 6 bases and J gave up 2 bases; unmatched junction bases: 5. The V gene's germline CDR1 is SGHRS and CDR2 YFSETQ. This CDR3 contains 14 residues. This CDR3 reads CASKSQGANYGYTF. The CDR3 DNA, read in part, is TGCGCCAGCAAGTCACAGGGGGCGAACTATGGC.

This clone was counted at least ten times. With the read ending 3 residues before the CDR3 end, the germline J gene is used to fill in that end. The chain joins TRBV20-1 to TRBJ1-2, with 7 bases aligning to TRBD1. Germline CDR1 and CDR2: DFQATT and SNEGSKA (reference sequence). With V trimmed by 6 bases and J by 3 bases, 7 bases remained unmatched. There are 13 residues in the CDR3. Incomplete CDR3 DNA: TGCAGTGCCTCACCCGGGACAGACTATGGC. This encodes CSASPGTDYG. The complete CDR3 reads CSASPGTDYGYTF.

This clone occurred many times. The read finishes 3 residues shy of the CDR3 end, and the germline J gene is used to complete it. The chain recombines TRBV10-3 with TRBJ2-1, with D perhaps matching TRBD1 (5 bases). V lost 8 bases to trimming and J lost 9 bases, with 20 bases between them. Germline CDR1 is ENHRY and CDR2 is SYGVKD. CDR3 length: 14 amino acids. The part of the CDR3 DNA that was read is TGTGCCATCGCTGGTACAGGCCAGTACGGTGAG. Residues: CAIAGTGQYGE. The whole CDR3 region reads CAIAGTGQYGEQFF.

About this clone itself: The read halts 3 residues ahead of the CDR3 end, with the missing end drawn from the germline J gene. The chain carries TRBV11-3 and TRBJ1-2; TRBD1 matches 8 bases. CDR3 length: 13 residues. Germline values: CDR1 SGHNT, CDR2 YENEEA. CDR3 DNA (partial): TGTGCCAGCAGCTTAGATGGACAGGGAAGC. This encodes CASSLDGQGS. The CDR3 as a whole reads CASSLDGQGSYTF.

This clone was observed at least ten times. From the germline J gene comes the end of the CDR3, since the read stops 3 residues before it. J is TRBJ1-1 and V is TRBV20-1, with TRBD1 identical over 8 bases. CDR3 length equals 14 residues. V lost 1 base, J lost 5 bases, and 6 bases stayed unmatched. Germline values: CDR1 DFQATT, CDR2 SNEGSKA (reference sequence). Here the CDR3 reads CSARATGERTEAFF. CDR3 bases read: TGCAGTGCTAGAGCGACAGGGGAGAGGACTGAA.

On this clone: The CDR3 is cut off 3 residues early in the read; its end comes from the germline J gene. This sequence joins TRBV7-3 and TRBJ2-7; possible D gene TRBD1, 5 bases. The germline V gene has CDR1 SGHTA and CDR2 FQGTGA. The ends were cut back, 5 bases at V and 3 bases at J, with 17 bases in the middle. The CDR3 length is 15 residues. The CDR3 DNA, read in part, is TGTGCCAGCAGCCAACGTGGGGCAGGAGACTACGAG. Translating gives CASSQRGAGDYE. The whole CDR3 region reads CASSQRGAGDYEQYF.

This clone was observed many times. The read ends 3 residues shy of where the CDR3 ends; the end is completed using the germline J gene. The rearrangement joins TRBV7-8 to TRBJ2-7; 11 nucleotides match TRBD1. The V gene end was trimmed by 5 bases and the J gene end by 3 bases; junction bases not matched to a gene: 9. The V gene's germline CDR1 is SGHVS and CDR2 FQNEAQ. The CDR3 covers 16 residues. The sequenced part of the CDR3 DNA is TGTGCCAGCAGCCCAGAAGGACAGGGGGCTGGCTACGAG. It translates to CASSPEGQGAGYE. The entire CDR3 reads CASSPEGQGAGYEQYF. The variable domain in full, with the rest retrieved from reference TRBV7-8 and TRBJ2-7, is GAGVSQSPRYKVAKRGQDVALRCDPISGHVSLFWYQQALGQGPEFLTYFQNEAQLDKSGLPSDRFFAERPEGSVSTLKIQRTQQEDSAVYLCASSPEGQGAGYEQYFGPGTRLTVT.

This clone was counted only a few times. The read is 3 residues too short to cover the CDR3 end, so that end is filled in from the germline J gene. The chain couples TRBV29-1 to TRBJ2-5, with D tentatively TRBD2 (6 bases). Per the germline V gene, CDR1 is SQVTM and CDR2 is ANQGSEA. Deletions cut 5 bases from V and 3 bases from J, with 10 bases between. The CDR3 is 12 residues long. CDR3 region: CSVFSGKETQYF. CDR3 bases read: TGCAGCGTTTTTAGCGGAAAAGAGACC.

On this clone: The read finishes 3 residues shy of the CDR3 end, and the germline J gene is used to complete it. This rearrangement joins TRBV7-3 to TRBJ1-1; possibly TRBD1 for D (6 bases). Germline V CDR1 and CDR2: SGHTA, FQGTGA. The CDR3 covers 18 residues. Trimming took 5 bases from V and 4 from J, leaving 26 bases between them. CDR3 DNA (partial): TGTGCCAGCAGCGGAACCTCTAGGGGGGGCGCCGGTGGCACTGAA. Translating it yields CASSGTSRGGAGGTE. The full CDR3 protein is CASSGTSRGGAGGTEAFF.

To note about this clone: Read sequence stops 3 residues before the CDR3 end, and the germline J gene provides the missing end. The genes are TRBV11-3 and TRBJ1-1; D unclear. There are 13 residues in the CDR3. The germline V and J ends were trimmed by 5 bases and 3 bases, with 10 bases remaining between them. In germline, CDR1 is SGHNT, CDR2 YENEEA. The CDR3 bases that were read are TGTGCCAGCAGCCCGTTGGCGGACACTGAA. It translates to CASSPLADTE. From start to end, the CDR3 is CASSPLADTEAFF.

The table lists this clone with many counts. The sequence runs out 3 residues before the end of the CDR3; the remainder is reconstructed from the germline J gene. The V gene is TRBV2, the J gene TRBJ1-3, with D hard to call. The germline gives CDR1 SNHLY, CDR2 FYNNEI. The CDR3 length is 13 residues. The V gene lost 3 bases and the J gene lost 4 bases, with 7 bases spanning the gap. The DNA read from the CDR3 is TGTGCCAGCAGTGAGGACTTAGGAAACACC. Its translation: CASSEDLGNT. The entire CDR3 reads CASSEDLGNTIYF.

In its sample, this clone was seen many times. The read ends 3 residues shy of where the CDR3 ends; the end is completed using the germline J gene. The J gene is TRBJ2-3, the V gene TRBV19, with TRBD2 matching over 9 bases. Germline V gene sequence: CDR1 LNHDA, CDR2 SQIVND (reference sequence). Trimming removed 2 bases from V and 3 bases from J; junction bases left unmatched: 3. The CDR3 covers 15 residues. Partial CDR3 DNA: TGTGCCAGTAGTATACGGACTAGCGCAACAGATACG. Translation gives CASSIRTSATDT. The entire CDR3 protein is CASSIRTSATDTQYF.

For this clone: The read stops 3 residues short of the end of the CDR3; the missing end is completed from the germline J gene. The chain carries TRBV11-2 and TRBJ1-5, with 7 bases aligning to TRBD1. Germline assignment: CDR1 SGHAT and CDR2 FQNNGV. CDR3 length: 14 residues. V was pared by 5 bases and J by 4 bases, with 5 bases of the junction left unmatched. This chain's CDR3 is CASSRQGRNQPQHF. The sequenced CDR3 bases are TGTGCCAGCAGCAGACAGGGTCGGAATCAGCCC.

This clone appeared many times. The read terminates 3 residues before the CDR3 end, so the remaining end is supplied by the germline J gene. The chain recombines TRBV11-2 with TRBJ1-2; D may be TRBD1 (5 bases). Germline V gives CDR1 SGHAT, CDR2 FQNNGV. This CDR3 is built from 14 residues. With 5 bases removed from V and 2 bases from J, the gap between germline ends came to 12 bases. The part of the CDR3 DNA that was read is TGTGCCAGCAGCACCAGTCGGGGGAACTATGGC. Encoded protein: CASSTSRGNYG. The CDR3, in full, reads CASSTSRGNYGYTF. Full variable domain (remainder filled in from reference TRBV11-2 and TRBJ1-2): EAGVAQSPRYKIIEKRQSVAFWCNPISGHATLYWYQQILGQGPKLLIQFQNNGVVDDSQLPKDRFSAERLKGVDSTLKIQPAKLEDSAVYLCASSTSRGNYGYTFGSGTRLTVV.